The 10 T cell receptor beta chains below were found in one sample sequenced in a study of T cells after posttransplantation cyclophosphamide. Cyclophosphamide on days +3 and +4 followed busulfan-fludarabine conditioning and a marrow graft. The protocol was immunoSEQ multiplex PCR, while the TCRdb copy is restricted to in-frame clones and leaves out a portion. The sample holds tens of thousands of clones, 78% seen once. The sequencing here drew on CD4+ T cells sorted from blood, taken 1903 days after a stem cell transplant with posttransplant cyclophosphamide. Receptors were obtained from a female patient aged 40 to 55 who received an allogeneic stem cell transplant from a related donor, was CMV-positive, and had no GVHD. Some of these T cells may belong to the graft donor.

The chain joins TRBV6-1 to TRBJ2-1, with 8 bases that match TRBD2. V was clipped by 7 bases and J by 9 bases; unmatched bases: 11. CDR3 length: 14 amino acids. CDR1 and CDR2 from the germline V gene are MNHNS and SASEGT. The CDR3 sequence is CASTSADGRGEQFF. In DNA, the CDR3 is TGTGCCAGCACCTCGGCAGACGGGAGGGGTGAGCAGTTCTTC.

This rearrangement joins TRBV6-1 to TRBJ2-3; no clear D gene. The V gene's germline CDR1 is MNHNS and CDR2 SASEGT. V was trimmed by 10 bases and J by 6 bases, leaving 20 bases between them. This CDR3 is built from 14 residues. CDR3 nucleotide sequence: TGTGCCACTTACCAAACCCGTTTCCAGGATACGCAGTATTTT. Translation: CATYQTRFQDTQYF.

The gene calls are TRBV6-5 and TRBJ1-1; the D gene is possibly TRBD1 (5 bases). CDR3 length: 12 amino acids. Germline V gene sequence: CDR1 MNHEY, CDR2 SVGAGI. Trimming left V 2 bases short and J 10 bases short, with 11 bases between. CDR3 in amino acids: CASSYGGRGAFF. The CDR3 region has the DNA TGTGCCAGCAGTTACGGCGGGAGGGGAGCTTTCTTT.

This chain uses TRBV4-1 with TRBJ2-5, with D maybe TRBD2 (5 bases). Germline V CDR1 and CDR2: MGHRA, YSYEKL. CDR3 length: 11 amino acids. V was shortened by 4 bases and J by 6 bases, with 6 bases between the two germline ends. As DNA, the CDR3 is TGCGCCAGCAGCCGGAGGCAGACCCAGTACTTC. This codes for CASSRRQTQYF.

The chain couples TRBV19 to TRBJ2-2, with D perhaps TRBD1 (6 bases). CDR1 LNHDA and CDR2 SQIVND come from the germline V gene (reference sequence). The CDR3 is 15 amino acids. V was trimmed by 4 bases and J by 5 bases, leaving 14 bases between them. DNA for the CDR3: TGTGCCAGTAGTAGGAAGGACAGCTATACCGGGGAGCTGTTTTTT. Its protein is CASSRKDSYTGELFF.

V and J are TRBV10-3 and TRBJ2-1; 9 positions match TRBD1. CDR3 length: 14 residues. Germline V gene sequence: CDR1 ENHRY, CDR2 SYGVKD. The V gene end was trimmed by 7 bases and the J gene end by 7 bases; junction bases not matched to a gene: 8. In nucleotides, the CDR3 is TGTGCCATCACGGCGACAGGGGGTGGTAATGAGCAGTTCTTC. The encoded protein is CAITATGGGNEQFF.

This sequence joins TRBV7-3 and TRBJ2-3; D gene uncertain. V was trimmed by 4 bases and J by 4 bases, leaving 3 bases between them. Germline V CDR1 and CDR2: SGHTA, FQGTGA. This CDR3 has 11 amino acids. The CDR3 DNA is TGTGCCAGCAGCTCATCAGATACGCAGTATTTT. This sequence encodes CASSSSDTQYF.

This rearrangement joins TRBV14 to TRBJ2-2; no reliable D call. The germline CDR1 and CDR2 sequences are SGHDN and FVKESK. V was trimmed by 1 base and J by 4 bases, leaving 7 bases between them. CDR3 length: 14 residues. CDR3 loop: CASSQAPGTGELFF. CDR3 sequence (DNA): TGTGCCAGCAGCCAAGCCCCCGGCACCGGGGAGCTGTTTTTT.

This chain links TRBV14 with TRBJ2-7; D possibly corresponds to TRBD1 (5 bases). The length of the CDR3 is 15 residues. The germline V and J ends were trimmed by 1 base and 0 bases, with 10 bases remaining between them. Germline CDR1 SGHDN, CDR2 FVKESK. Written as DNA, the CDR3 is TGTGCCAGCAGCCAAGCAGGGCGTAGCTCCTACGAGCAGTACTTC. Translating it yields CASSQAGRSSYEQYF.

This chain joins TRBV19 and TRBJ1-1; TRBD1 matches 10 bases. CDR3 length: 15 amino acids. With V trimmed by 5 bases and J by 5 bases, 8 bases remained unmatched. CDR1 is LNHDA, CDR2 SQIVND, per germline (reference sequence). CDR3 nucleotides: TGTGCCAGTAGTCGAAGGGCGGGACAGGGGACTGAAGCTTTCTTT. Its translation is CASSRRAGQGTEAFF.